The clone carrying this T cell receptor beta chain appeared many times. Its antigen is as yet unknown. Deletions cut 0 bases from V and 7 bases from J, with 18 bases between. The CDR3 is 15 amino acids. Germline V gene sequence: CDR1 GTSNPN, CDR2 SVGIG (reference sequence). For TCR beta, libraries came from iRepertoire HTBI primers and Arm-PCR of CDR3 regions. TCRdb used MiXCR to reprocess the multiplex PCR reads, holding one entry per CDR3 protein. This table holds hundreds of thousands of distinct CDR3 sequences, around 17% found once. These data are taken from a study of regulatory T cells in long-lasting Graves disease. Study findings and constraints: Reduced TCR diversity was observed in persistent Graves' patients versus newly diagnosed patients. Persistent patients had a count of shared public clonotypes (roughly 2,500) that exceeded that of new patients (around 910).

The time point is: newly diagnosed GD, antithyroid drugs for less than 3 months. Researchers made the TCR library from RNA that was extracted from PBMCs. The data also belong to a second study, concerning T cells in Graves' hyperthyroidism and ophthalmopathy. From that study: The blood repertoire included most of the expanded thyroid clonotypes above 0.001.

The chain carries TRBV30 and TRBJ1-1, with D possibly matching TRBD1 (5 bases). This TCR was recovered from a woman in her 30s with Graves disease. The sequences come from peripheral blood mononuclear cells (PBMCs), collected at new diagnosis, from a patient treated with antithyroid drugs. The CDR3 DNA reads TGTGCCTGGAGTGTAGGGTTCGAGAGAGGGGATGAAGCTTTCTTT. This codes for CAWSVGFERGDEAFF.